This entry features one TCR beta chain sequence. Its antigen is unidentified. Profiled with immunoSEQ multiplex PCR; TCRdb holds only in-frame clones, not every one. The repertoire holds around 97,000 clones, with about nine tenths as singletons. This sample was taken from a study of graft-versus-host responses after intestinal transplantation. Study details: Every one of the recipients received anti-thymocyte globulin induction and afterwards took tacrolimus and steroids for roughly three years.

This specimen was unstimulated CD4+ T cells sorted from spleen or lymph node cells, taken before transplant. The source of this sequence is a human donor who was the organ donor for an intestinal transplant.

The CDR3 loop is CASSYGGSGGETQYF. The DNA for the CDR3 is TGTGCCAGCAGTTACGGGGGTAGCGGGGGAGAGACCCAGTACTTC. The chain links TRBV6-5 to TRBJ2-5; 9 bases map to TRBD2. This CDR3 has 15 residues. V dropped 2 bases and J dropped 4; count of bases not matched to a gene: 5. Germline lookup yields CDR1 MNHEY and CDR2 SVGAGI.